The 12 T cell receptor beta chains listed next were all sequenced from one sample in a study of cytomegalovirus exposure and HLA in healthy donors. PCR involved 60 Vbeta and 13 Jbeta primers. Repertoires were generated with immunoSEQ multiplex PCR, while TCRdb's copy carries only in-frame clones and drops some. The data show over 25,000 clones, 62% seen once. What was sequenced was PBMCs. The source of these receptors is a male donor in good health and CMV-seropositive.

This clone was detected once. This rearrangement joins TRBV6-5 to TRBJ2-6; D not certain. The germline gives CDR1 MNHEY, CDR2 SVGAGI. This CDR3 spans 15 amino acids. With 6 bases removed from V and 2 bases from J, the gap between germline ends came to 11 bases. In DNA form, the CDR3 reads TGTGCCAGCAGCATCCAGGCCCCTGGGGCCAACGTCCTGACTTTC. Protein product: CASSIQAPGANVLTF.

The chain recombines TRBV12-5 with TRBJ1-1; possible D gene TRBD1, 5 bases. The CDR3 has 13 residues. Trimming took off 5 bases at V and 4 bases at J, with 11 bases between the two ends. Germline V CDR1 and CDR2: LGHNT, FRNRAP. The CDR3 region has the DNA TGTGCTAGTGGTCCGGACATGGTCACTGAAGCTTTCTTT. Translation gives CASGPDMVTEAFF.

This clone was recorded once. The chain couples TRBV6-5 to TRBJ1-1; 7 bases are a match to TRBD1. Germline trimming cut 0 bases from V and 6 bases from J; bases unmatched to any gene: 10. Germline assignment: CDR1 MNHEY and CDR2 SVGAGI. CDR3 length: 16 amino acids. CDR3 bases: TGTGCCAGCAGTTACTCGATTGCACAGGGGTTCTCTGAAGCTTTCTTT. Its protein is CASSYSIAQGFSEAFF.

The genes are TRBV11-2 and TRBJ1-1, with D possibly matching TRBD1 (6 bases). V lost 5 bases and J 6 bases, leaving 19 bases between the germline ends. The CDR3 covers 15 residues. Germline CDR1 reads SGHAT; CDR2 reads FQNNGV. The CDR3 sequence is CASSLAAGTSAEAFF. Written as DNA, the CDR3 is TGTGCCAGCAGCCTAGCAGCCGGGACATCTGCTGAAGCTTTCTTT. Variable domain in full (rest from reference TRBV11-2 and TRBJ1-1): EAGVAQSPRYKIIEKRQSVAFWCNPISGHATLYWYQQILGQGPKLLIQFQNNGVVDDSQLPKDRFSAERLKGVDSTLKIQPAKLEDSAVYLCASSLAAGTSAEAFFGQGTRLTVV.

The chain joins TRBV5-6 to TRBJ2-5; the match to TRBD2 covers 7 bases. V lost 1 base to trimming and J lost 2 bases; unmatched junction nucleotides: 11. This CDR3 has 17 residues. The V gene's germline CDR1 is SGHDT and CDR2 YYEEEE. The CDR3 is CASSLFTSATGQETQYF. DNA of the CDR3: TGTGCCAGCAGCTTGTTTACTAGCGCGACGGGGCAAGAGACCCAGTACTTC.

This clone was recorded only once. The V and J genes are TRBV4-1 and TRBJ1-3; no clear D gene. V was clipped by 0 bases and J by 4 bases, with 7 bases between them. The CDR3 runs 14 residues. Per germline, CDR1 MGHRA and CDR2 YSYEKL. The CDR3 region has the DNA TGCGCCAGCAGCCAAGAAGGCAGGGGAAACACCATATATTTT. Translating gives CASSQEGRGNTIYF.

This clone was detected only a few times. This chain connects TRBV18 to TRBJ1-1; D ambiguous. This CDR3 is built from 14 residues. V lost 3 bases, J lost 5 bases, and 13 bases lay in between. Germline V gene data show CDR1 as KGHSH and CDR2 as LQKENI. CDR3 in amino acids: CASSPPDLRTEAFF. The CDR3 DNA sequence: TGTGCCAGCTCACCGCCCGACCTGAGGACTGAAGCTTTCTTT.

The chain combines TRBV6-1 with TRBJ1-2; 11 nucleotides align to TRBD1. CDR3 length: 15 residues. V was clipped by 10 bases and J by 4 bases; unmatched bases: 11. Germline values: CDR1 MNHNS, CDR2 SASEGT. DNA for the CDR3: TGTGCCACAGGGACAGGGGGAGCCCCCGTCTATGGCTACACCTTC. It translates to CATGTGGAPVYGYTF.

The chain recombines TRBV4-2 with TRBJ1-2, with D possibly being TRBD1 (5 bases). V lost 1 base, J lost 1 base, and 13 bases lay in between. The CDR3 has 16 amino acids. Germline V gene lookup returns CDR1 LGHNA and CDR2 YNFKEQ. CDR3 loop: CASSQVSRGNNYGYTF. CDR3 sequence (DNA): TGTGCCAGCAGCCAAGTTTCAAGGGGCAATAACTATGGCTACACCTTC.

The genes are TRBV5-4 and TRBJ2-2; TRBD2 aligns across 7 bases. The V segment lost 3 bases and the J segment 2 bases; nucleotides outside the gene matches: 7. CDR1 and CDR2 from the germline V gene are SGHNT and YYREEE (reference sequence). The CDR3 is 16 residues long. The CDR3 loop reads CASSSGTITNTGELFF. The DNA for the CDR3 is TGTGCCAGCAGCTCCGGGACTATCACCAACACCGGGGAGCTGTTTTTT.

The chain recombines TRBV15 with TRBJ1-5; D may be TRBD1 (5 bases). The V gene's germline CDR1 is LNHNV and CDR2 YYDKDF (reference sequence). V lost 1 base to trimming and J lost 1 base, with 5 bases between them. There are 14 residues in the CDR3. CDR3 coding DNA: TGTGCCACCAGCAGAGGGACAAGCAATCAGCCCCAGCATTTT. This codes for CATSRGTSNQPQHF.

V and J are TRBV25-1 and TRBJ1-1, with 8 bases that match TRBD1. Trimming took 3 bases from V and 7 from J; bases not matched to a gene: 10. Per the germline V gene, CDR1 is MGHDK and CDR2 is SYGVNS. The CDR3 consists of 15 residues. Here the CDR3 reads CASSEQDRGGREAFF. The CDR3 bases are TGTGCCAGCAGTGAGCAAGACAGGGGTGGTCGTGAAGCTTTCTTT.